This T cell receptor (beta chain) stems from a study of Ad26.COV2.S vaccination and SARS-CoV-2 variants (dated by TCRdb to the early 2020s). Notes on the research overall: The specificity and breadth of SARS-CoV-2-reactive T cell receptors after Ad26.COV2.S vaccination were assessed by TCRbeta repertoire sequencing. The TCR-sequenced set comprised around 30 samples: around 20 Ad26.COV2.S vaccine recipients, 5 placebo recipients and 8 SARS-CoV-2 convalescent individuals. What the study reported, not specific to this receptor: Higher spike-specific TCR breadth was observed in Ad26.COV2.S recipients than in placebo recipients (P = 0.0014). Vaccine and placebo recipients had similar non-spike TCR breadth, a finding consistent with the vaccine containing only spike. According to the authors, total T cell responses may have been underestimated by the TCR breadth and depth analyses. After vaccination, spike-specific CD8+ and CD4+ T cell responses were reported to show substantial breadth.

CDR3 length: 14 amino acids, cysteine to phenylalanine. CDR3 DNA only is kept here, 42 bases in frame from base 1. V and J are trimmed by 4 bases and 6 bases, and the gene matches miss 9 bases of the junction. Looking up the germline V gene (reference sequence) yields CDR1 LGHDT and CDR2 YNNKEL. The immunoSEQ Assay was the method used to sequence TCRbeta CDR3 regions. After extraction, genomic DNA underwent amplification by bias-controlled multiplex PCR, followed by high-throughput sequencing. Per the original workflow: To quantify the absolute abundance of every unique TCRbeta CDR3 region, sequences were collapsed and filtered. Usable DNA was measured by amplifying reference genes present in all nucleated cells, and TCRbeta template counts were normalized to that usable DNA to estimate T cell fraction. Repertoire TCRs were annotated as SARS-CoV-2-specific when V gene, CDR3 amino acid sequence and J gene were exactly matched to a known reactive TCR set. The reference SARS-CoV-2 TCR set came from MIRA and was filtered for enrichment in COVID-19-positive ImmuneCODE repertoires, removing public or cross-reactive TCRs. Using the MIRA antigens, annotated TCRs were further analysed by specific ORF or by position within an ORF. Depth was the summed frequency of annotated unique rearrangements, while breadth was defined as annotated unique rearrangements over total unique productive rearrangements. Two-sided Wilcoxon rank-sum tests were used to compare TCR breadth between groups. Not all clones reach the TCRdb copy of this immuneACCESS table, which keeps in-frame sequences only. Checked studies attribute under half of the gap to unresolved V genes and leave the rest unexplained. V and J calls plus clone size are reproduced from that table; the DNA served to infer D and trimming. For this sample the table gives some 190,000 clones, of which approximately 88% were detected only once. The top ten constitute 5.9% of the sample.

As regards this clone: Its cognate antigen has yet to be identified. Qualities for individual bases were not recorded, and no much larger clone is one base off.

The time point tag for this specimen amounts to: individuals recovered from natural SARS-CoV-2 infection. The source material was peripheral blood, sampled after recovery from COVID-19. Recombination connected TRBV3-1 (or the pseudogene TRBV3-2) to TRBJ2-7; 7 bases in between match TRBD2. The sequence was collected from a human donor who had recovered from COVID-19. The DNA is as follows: TGTGCCAGCAGCCGAGCCGCAGCGGGACGCGAGCAGTACTTC. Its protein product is CASSRAAAGREQYF.